The TCR beta chain under discussion was sequenced for a study of blood T cell repertoires in COVID-19. Study information: Samples representing acute and convalescent COVID-19 were sourced from the United States, Italy and Spain. Sample material is recorded as cDNA or gDNA derived from T cells, B-cell-depleted T cells, or PBMCs.

In the authors' methods: Reference gene primer amplification gave nucleated cell count estimates. Assay used: immunoSEQ multiplex PCR; TCRdb lists only in-frame clones, some missing. For V, J and clone size, that table is used; D and trimming come from the DNA. The data show about 120,000 clones, with 90% seen just once and 1.8% held by the top ten. Per the germline V gene, CDR1 is MNHEY and CDR2 is SVGAGI. The CDR3 covers 14 residues. Trimming left V 6 bases short and J 3 bases short, with 12 bases between. The V and J genes are TRBV6-5 and TRBJ2-1; D is perhaps TRBD1 (6 bases). Sequencing used peripheral blood. This TCR derives from a human donor with active COVID-19. The donor label of this sample is uncertain. The CDR3 here is CASRKDSFYNEQFF. DNA of the CDR3: TGTGCCAGCAGGAAGGACAGTTTCTACAATGAGCAGTTCTTC.